The T cell receptor beta chain under discussion was sequenced for a study of blood T cell repertoires in COVID-19. The overall study: From T cells, B-cell-depleted T cells, or PBMCs came the material, which was cDNA or gDNA.

This study enrolled people aged roughly 18 to 100 from around 26 US geographic areas. Cohort assignment relied on participant-reported clinical history. The V and J ends lost 3 bases and 4 bases respectively, with 22 bases between them. The CDR3 consists of 17 residues. The germline V gene encodes CDR1 LNHDA and CDR2 SQIVND (reference sequence). Here immunoSEQ multiplex PCR was the method, and the copy in TCRdb shows in-frame clones only, minus some. The table includes about 150,000 clones, roughly 87% detected once. The sample taken for sequencing was PBMCs or T cells enriched from blood (not recorded which). This chain joins TRBV19 and TRBJ2-7; TRBD1 might be the D (6 bases). The clonotype originates from a middle-aged woman who had been exposed to COVID-19. The CDR3 DNA reads as TGTGCCAGTAGTATTTCTCGCATCCAGGGGTATAGATACGAGCAGTACTTC. This encodes CASSISRIQGYRYEQYF.